This paragraph covers one T cell receptor (beta chain) sequence. After removal of 1 base from V and 7 bases from J, the junction contained 5 bases not matched to a gene. The germline V gene has CDR1 SGHAT and CDR2 FQNNGV. The CDR3 loop spans 15 amino acids. A multiplex PCR was run with 60 Vbeta primers and 13 Jbeta primers. Produced via immunoSEQ multiplex PCR; TCRdb's table is partial and in-frame only. Counted here are around 130,000 clones, 65% to 75% occurring once; the ten biggest clones make up over 5%. This sample is drawn from a study of cytomegalovirus exposure and HLA in healthy donors. Overall study context: Falling in the Caucasian-associated ancestry cluster were 81% of 398 genotyped donors.

The sequenced sample was PBMCs. The rearrangement joins TRBV11-2 to TRBJ1-2, with 11 bases matching TRBD1. The receptor's source is a man aged 35-49 years in good health and CMV-seropositive. This CDR3 is CASSLGGQGETGYTF. Written as DNA, the CDR3 is TGTGCCAGCAGCTTAGGGGGACAGGGGGAAACTGGCTACACCTTC.